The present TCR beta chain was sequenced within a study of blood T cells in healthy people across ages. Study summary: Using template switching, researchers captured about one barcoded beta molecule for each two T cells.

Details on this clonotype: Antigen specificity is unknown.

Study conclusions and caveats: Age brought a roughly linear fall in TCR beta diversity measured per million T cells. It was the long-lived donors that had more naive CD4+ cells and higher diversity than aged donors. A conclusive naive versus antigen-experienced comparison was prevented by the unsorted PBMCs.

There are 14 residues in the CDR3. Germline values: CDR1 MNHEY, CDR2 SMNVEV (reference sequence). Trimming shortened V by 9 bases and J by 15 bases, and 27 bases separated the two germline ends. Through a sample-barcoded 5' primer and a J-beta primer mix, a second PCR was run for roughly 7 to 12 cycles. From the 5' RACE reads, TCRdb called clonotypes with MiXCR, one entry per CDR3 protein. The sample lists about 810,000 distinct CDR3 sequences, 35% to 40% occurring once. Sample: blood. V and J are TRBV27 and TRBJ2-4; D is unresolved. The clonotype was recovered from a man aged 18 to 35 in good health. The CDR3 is CASTKLGSQETRYF. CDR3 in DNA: TGTGCCAGTACTAAACTCGGCAGCCAAGAGACCCGGTACTTC.